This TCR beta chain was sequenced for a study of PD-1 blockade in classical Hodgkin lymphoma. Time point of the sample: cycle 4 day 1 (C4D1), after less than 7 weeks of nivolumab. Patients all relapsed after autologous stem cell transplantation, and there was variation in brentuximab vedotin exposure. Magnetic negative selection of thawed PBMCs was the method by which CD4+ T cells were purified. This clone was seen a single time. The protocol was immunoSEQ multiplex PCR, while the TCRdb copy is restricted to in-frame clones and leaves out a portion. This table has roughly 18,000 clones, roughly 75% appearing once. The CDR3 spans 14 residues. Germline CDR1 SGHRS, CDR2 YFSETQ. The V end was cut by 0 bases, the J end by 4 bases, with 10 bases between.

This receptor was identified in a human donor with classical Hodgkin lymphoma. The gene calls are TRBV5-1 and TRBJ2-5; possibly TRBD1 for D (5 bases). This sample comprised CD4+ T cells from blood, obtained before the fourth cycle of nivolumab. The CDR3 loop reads CASSLDPGRETQYF. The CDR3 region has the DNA TGCGCCAGCAGCTTGGATCCAGGGCGAGAGACCCAGTACTTC. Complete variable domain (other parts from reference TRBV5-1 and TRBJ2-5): KAGVTQTPRYLIKTRGQQVTLSCSPISGHRSVSWYQQTPGQGLQFLFEYFSETQRNKGNFPGRFSGRQFSNSRSEMNVSTLELGDSALYLCASSLDPGRETQYFGPGTRLLVL.